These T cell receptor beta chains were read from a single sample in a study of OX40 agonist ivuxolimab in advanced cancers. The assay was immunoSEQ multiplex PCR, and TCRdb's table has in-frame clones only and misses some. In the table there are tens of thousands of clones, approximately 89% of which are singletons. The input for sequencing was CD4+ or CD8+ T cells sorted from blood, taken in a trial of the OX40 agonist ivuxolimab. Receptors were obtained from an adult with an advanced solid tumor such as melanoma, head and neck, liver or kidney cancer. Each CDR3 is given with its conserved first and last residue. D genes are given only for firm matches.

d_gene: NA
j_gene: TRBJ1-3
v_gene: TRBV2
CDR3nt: TGTGCCAGCATCCCCCCCCGGGACGGAAGGTCTGGAAACACCATATATTTT
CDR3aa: CASIPPRDGRSGNTIYF

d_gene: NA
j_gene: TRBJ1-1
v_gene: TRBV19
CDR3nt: TGTGCCAGTAGTCTCCGTGGGGCCCTCACTGAAGCTTTCTTT
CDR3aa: CASSLRGALTEAFF

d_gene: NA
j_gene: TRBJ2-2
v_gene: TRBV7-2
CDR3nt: TGTGCCAGCAGCTTAAACGGGAACACCGGGGAGCTGTTTTTT
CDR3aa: CASSLNGNTGELFF

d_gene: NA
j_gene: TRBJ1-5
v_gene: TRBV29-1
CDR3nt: TGCAGCGTCGCCAGGGAAATCAATCAGCCCCAGCATTTT
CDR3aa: CSVAREINQPQHF

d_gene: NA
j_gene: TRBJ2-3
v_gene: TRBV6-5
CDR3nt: TGTGCCAGCAGTTACTTCCCGGAAGAAACAGATACGCAGTATTTT
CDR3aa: CASSYFPEETDTQYF

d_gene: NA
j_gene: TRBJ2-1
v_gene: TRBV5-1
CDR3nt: TGCGCCAGCAGCTTCCAAGAGGGAGTGGACAATGAGCAGTTCTTC
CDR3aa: CASSFQEGVDNEQFF

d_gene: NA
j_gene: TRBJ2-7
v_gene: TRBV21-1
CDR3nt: TGTGCCAGCAAACAGGGATATTACGAGCAGTACTTC
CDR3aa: CASKQGYYEQYF

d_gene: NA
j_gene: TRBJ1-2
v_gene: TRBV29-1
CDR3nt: TGCAGCGTGGTCAGGGGTGGCTATGGCTACACCTTC
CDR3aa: CSVVRGGYGYTF

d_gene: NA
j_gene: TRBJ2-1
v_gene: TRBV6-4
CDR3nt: TGTGCCAGCAGTTACGAATGGGGCAATGAGCAGTTCTTC
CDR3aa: CASSYEWGNEQFF

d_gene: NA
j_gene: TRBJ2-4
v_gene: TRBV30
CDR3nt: TGTGCCTGGAGGGGGCCAGCCAAAAACATTCAGTACTTC
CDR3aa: CAWRGPAKNIQYF